A single sample is the source of the 3 T cell receptor beta chains below, sequenced in a study of blood T cell repertoires in COVID-19. Measured with immunoSEQ multiplex PCR; TCRdb has only the in-frame clones, and not every one. The table lists around 150,000 clones, 85% of them singletons. The sample consisted of peripheral blood. The receptors come from a human donor with acute or convalescent COVID-19. The donor label of this sample is uncertain.

The V gene is TRBV19, the J gene TRBJ1-2, with 8 bases that match TRBD1. CDR3 size: 13 residues. Looked up from germline, CDR1 is LNHDA and CDR2 is SQIVND (reference sequence). J was trimmed by 4 bases and V by 6 bases; bases with no gene match: 4. Here the CDR3 reads CASSQGASYGYTF. As DNA, the CDR3 is TGTGCCAGTAGCCAGGGGGCTAGCTATGGCTACACCTTC.

The chain is built from TRBV7-8 and TRBJ1-1; the D gene is possibly TRBD1 (5 bases). The CDR3 has 13 amino acids. CDR1 is SGHVS and CDR2 is FQNEAQ in the germline V gene. Trimming cost V 6 bases and J 6 bases, with 14 bases left between them. Written as DNA, the CDR3 is TGTGCCAGCAGAGATTGGGGGGTTGCTGAAGCTTTCTTT. Amino acids: CASRDWGVAEAFF.

In this sample, this clone turned up a few times. V is TRBV29-1 and J is TRBJ1-2; TRBD1 might be the D (6 bases). Germline CDR1 SQVTM, CDR2 ANQGSEA. The CDR3 has 13 amino acids. V was trimmed by 4 bases and J by 5 bases, leaving 14 bases between them. The CDR3 sequence: CSVGRDIIYGYTF. CDR3 nucleotides: TGCAGCGTTGGAAGGGACATCATTTATGGCTACACCTTC.